This entry features one TCR beta chain sequence. Its antigen is still unknown. Relative to the germline gene, one junction end is altered; a read error may explain this. The data are from a study of beta chain features in type 1 diabetes (dated by TCRdb to 2016 to 2019). Concerning the study at large: Mean age, gender distribution, total cell number and subset yield were not different between patients and healthy donors. A total of about 99,000,000 sorted cells were examined across all samples, and RNA yield correlated strongly with the number of cells per subset. In the study, TCRB repertoires of sorted circulating CD4+ T cell subsets from recently diagnosed type 1 diabetes patients were compared with those of matched healthy donors. Naive and central memory subsets were obtained from all 30 or so donors, but regulatory and stem cell-like memory subsets were isolated from only 8 patients and about 8 healthy donors. Points the paper makes about the study in general: Because the HLA sub-analyses included only small numbers of individuals, any influence of HLA type on TCRB rearrangement was left unresolved. At VDJ recombination sites, patients with type 1 diabetes made fewer insertions and deleted more nucleotides, a pattern implying thymic rearrangement abnormalities. PCR might favor shorter templates, but patient and control samples were amplified and corrected together, so any skew would affect both groups equally. Naive, central memory and regulatory TCRB repertoires appeared more similar among patients than among healthy donors. Because cDNA was sequenced instead of genomic DNA, activated cells with high expression could be over-represented, although the groups did not differ in activation or CD3 levels. Type 1 diabetes patients showed a moderate but significant shortening of TCRB CDR3 length in all four CD4+ subsets.

Per the germline V gene, SGHVS is the CDR1 and FQNEAQ is the CDR2. The CDR3 spans 15 residues, from the cysteine through the phenylalanine. Of the read, only the CDR3 DNA is kept; its 45 bases are in frame from base 1. The entire amount of isolated RNA was reverse transcribed using the High Capacity cDNA Reverse Transcription Kit, so the sequenced TCRB transcripts were expressed ones. Naive, central memory and regulatory T cell samples underwent deep immunoSEQ sequencing, averaging about 3.5 million total reads per sample. After sorted cells were lysed in RLT buffer, RNA was extracted with DNase-treated RNeasy Micro or Mini kits, with the choice depending on cell number. Each cell subset was processed separately to prevent cross-contamination, with patient and healthy donor samples processed together. TCRB sequences were amplified from cDNA with the immunoSEQ multiplex PCR, producing 87-bp fragments spanning the CDR3 region. Sequencing of the amplicons was done on the Illumina HiSeq platform. The original methods were these. Synthetic template baselines were used to correct PCR bias computationally, reads within Hamming distance 2 were collapsed together, and singletons that could not be merged were discarded. Reads were aligned against IMGT to assign V, D and J genes, CDR3 length and insertions or deletions at six rearrangement sites. Within each subset, clonotype counts were normalized to sorted cell number, after which true diversity and Gini coefficients were computed with the tcR R package. The overlap coefficient, calculated on TCRB nucleotide sequences, was used to measure repertoire sharing. TCRdb provides this immuneACCESS table in a form limited to in-frame rearrangements. Some clones are lacking; in checked studies, under half of them reflect an unresolved V gene, and why the rest are absent is not known. V, J and clone size are those of that table, while D and trimming were read from the DNA. Here the sample has around 160,000 clones; about 51% occur a single time. The top ten constitute roughly 0.42% of the sample.

From each donor, a single peripheral blood sample of about 110 mL on average was drawn into heparinised tubes. A BD FACSAria II was used to sort naive, central memory, regulatory and stem cell-like memory CD4+ T cells with a panel that included CD45RO, CCR7, CD25, CD127, CD95 and CD27. Purity was above 95% for every sorted population. PBMCs were isolated immediately by Lymphoprep density gradient centrifugation and stained directly without culture. So that batch effects would be minimized, each experiment stained and sorted samples in pairs, pairing one healthy donor with one patient. Recombination joined TRBV7-8 with TRBJ1-1, with 7 junctional bases fitting TRBD1. Sample: Tregs from blood. The label giving this sample's cell subset or site can be read as: regulatory CD4+ T cells. The receptor was isolated from a man between 18 and 35 years old in good health. This receptor has the CDR3 CASNLPGQLNTEAFF. The sequence in DNA is TGTGCCAGCAACTTACCGGGACAGCTGAACACTGAAGCTTTCTTT.